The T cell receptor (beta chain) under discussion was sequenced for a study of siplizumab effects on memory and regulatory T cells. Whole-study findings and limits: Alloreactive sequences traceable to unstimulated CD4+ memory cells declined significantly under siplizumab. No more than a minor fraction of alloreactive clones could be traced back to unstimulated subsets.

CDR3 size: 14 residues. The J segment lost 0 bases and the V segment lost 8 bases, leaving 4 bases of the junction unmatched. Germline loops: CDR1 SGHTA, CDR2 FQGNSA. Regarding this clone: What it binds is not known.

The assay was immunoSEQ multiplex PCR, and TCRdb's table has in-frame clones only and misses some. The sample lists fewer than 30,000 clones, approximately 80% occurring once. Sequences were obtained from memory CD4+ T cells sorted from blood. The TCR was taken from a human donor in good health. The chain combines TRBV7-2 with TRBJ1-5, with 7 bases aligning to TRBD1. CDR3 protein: CASRRTGSNQPQHF. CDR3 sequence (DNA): TGTGCCAGCCGAAGGACAGGTAGCAATCAGCCCCAGCATTTT.